Each of the 8 T cell receptor beta chains below was sequenced from the same sample in a study of regulatory T cells in long-lasting Graves disease. The TCR beta library used iRepertoire HTBI primers with Arm-PCR amplification of CDR3. In TCRdb, the multiplex PCR reads were re-called with MiXCR into one record per CDR3 protein. Among around 450,000 distinct CDR3 sequences listed, more than 13% were seen once. Time point indicated: newly diagnosed GD, antithyroid drugs for less than 3 months. There was RNA extracted from PBMCs, and the TCR library was made from it. This sample also appeared in a second study, on T cells in Graves' hyperthyroidism and ophthalmopathy.

Sequenced here: peripheral blood mononuclear cells (PBMCs), sampled at new diagnosis, from a patient treated with antithyroid drugs. The origin of the receptors is a woman in her twenties or thirties with Graves disease.

This clonotype has at least ten counts. The chain links TRBV28 to TRBJ2-5; D possibly matches TRBD1 or TRBD2 (5 bases each). CDR3 length: 18 residues. V dropped 7 bases and J dropped 5 bases, with 29 bases sitting between them. Germline V gives CDR1 MDHEN, CDR2 SYDVKM. CDR3 bases: TGTGCCAGCACCCCCGCCGGGACCTCCCTCCCCGGGTTGGAGACCCAGTACTTC. Translating gives CASTPAGTSLPGLETQYF.

About this clonotype itself: The germline gene is not matched at one end of the junction; a read error may be the cause. This rearrangement joins TRBV5-1 to TRBJ1-2; D is ambiguous. Germline CDR1 SGHRS, CDR2 YFSETQ. This CDR3 comprises 12 residues. The CDR3 loop reads CDSSLDNYGYTF. As DNA, the CDR3 is TGCGACAGCAGCTTGGACAACTATGGCTACACCTTC.

Many counts were recorded for this clonotype. The V gene is TRBV10-3, the J gene TRBJ1-1; 7 bases match TRBD1. V shed 2 bases, J shed 0 bases, and the junction held 6 bases outside the gene matches. Per the germline V gene, CDR1 is ENHRY and CDR2 is SYGVKD. There are 16 residues in the CDR3. CDR3 residues: CAISEESGTVNTEAFF. The CDR3 nucleotides read TGTGCCATCAGTGAGGAATCCGGGACAGTGAACACTGAAGCTTTCTTT.

Concerning this clonotype itself: A single base separates this from a much larger clone, so it may be a read error. The CDR3, as DNA: TGTGCCAGCGGCTTAGGTCGGAACACCGGGGAGCTGTTTTTT. Translating it yields CASGLGRNTGELFF. The V call is TRBV5-5, the J call TRBJ2-2; D is ambiguous. The germline V gene encodes CDR1 SGHKS and CDR2 YYEKEE (reference sequence). The length of the CDR3 is 14 residues.

This clonotype showed up many times. V gene TRBV20-1 combines with J gene TRBJ2-7; D unresolved. This CDR3 comprises 12 residues. The germline CDR1 and CDR2 sequences are DFQATT and SNEGSKA (reference sequence). The germline V and J ends were trimmed by 1 base and 3 bases, with 7 bases remaining between them. The chain's CDR3 is CSARVDGYEQYF. DNA for the CDR3: TGCAGTGCTAGAGTTGATGGCTACGAGCAGTACTTC.

This clonotype has a count of ten or more. The rearrangement joins TRBV7-3 to TRBJ2-3; TRBD2 matches 14 bases. The DNA end favors TRBJ2-5, so the J call may be wrong. The CDR3 is made up of 15 amino acids. Germline values: CDR1 SGHTA, CDR2 FQGTGA. In DNA, the CDR3 is TGTGCCAGCAGCCAAGCCGGGACTAGCGGGAGTCTCCAGTACTTC. It is translated as CASSQAGTSGSLQYF.

J is TRBJ2-1 and V is TRBV24-1, with D hard to call. Germline values: CDR1 KGHDR, CDR2 SFDVKD. The CDR3 has 14 residues. The V and J ends lost 6 bases and 6 bases respectively, with 14 bases between them. DNA for the CDR3: TGTGCCACCAGTTCTGGCCCGTCCGGCAATGAGCAGTTCTTC. This gives the protein CATSSGPSGNEQFF.

This clonotype was detected many times. The rearrangement joins TRBV20-1 to TRBJ1-1, with D perhaps matching TRBD1 (6 bases). The CDR3 extends over 12 amino acids. V was cut by 8 bases and J by 1 base, with 11 bases left in between. The germline gives CDR1 DFQATT, CDR2 SNEGSKA (reference sequence). The DNA of the CDR3 is TGCAGTCCCGGGACACCGAACACTGAAGCTTTCTTT. Amino acid sequence: CSPGTPNTEAFF.